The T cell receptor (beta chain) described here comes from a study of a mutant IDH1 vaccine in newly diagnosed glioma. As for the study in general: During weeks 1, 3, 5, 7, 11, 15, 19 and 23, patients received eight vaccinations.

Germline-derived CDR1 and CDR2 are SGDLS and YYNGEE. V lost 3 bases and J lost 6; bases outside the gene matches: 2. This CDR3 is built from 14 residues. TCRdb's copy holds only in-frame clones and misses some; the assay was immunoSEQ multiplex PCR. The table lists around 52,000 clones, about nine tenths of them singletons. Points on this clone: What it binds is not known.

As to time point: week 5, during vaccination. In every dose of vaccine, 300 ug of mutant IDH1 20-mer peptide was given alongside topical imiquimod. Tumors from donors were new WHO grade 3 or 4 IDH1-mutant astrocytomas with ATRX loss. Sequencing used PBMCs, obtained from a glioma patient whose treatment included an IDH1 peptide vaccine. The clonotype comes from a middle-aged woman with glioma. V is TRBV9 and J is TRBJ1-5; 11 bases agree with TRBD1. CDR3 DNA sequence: TGTGCCAGCAGCGAGGGACAGGGGGGTCAGCCCCAGCATTTT. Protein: CASSEGQGGQPQHF. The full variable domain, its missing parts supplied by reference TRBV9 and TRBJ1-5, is DSGVTQTPKHLITATGQRVTLRCSPRSGDLSVYWYQQSLDQGLQFLIQYYNGEERAKGNILERFSAQQFPDLHSELNLSSLELGDSALYFCASSEGQGGQPQHFGDGTRLSIL.